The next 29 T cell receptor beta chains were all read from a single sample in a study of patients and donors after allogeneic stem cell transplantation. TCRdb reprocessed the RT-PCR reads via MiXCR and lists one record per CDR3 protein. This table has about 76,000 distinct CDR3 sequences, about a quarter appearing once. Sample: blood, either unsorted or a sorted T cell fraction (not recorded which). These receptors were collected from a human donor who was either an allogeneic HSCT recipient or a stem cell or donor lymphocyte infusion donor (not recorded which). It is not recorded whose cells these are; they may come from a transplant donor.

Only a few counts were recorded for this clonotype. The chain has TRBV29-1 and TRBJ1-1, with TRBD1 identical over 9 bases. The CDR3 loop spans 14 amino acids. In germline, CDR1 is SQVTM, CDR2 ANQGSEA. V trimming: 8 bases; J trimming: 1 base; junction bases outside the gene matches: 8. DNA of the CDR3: TGCAGCTTCAACAGGGGGCGATGGAACACTGAAGCTTTCTTT. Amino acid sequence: CSFNRGRWNTEAFF.

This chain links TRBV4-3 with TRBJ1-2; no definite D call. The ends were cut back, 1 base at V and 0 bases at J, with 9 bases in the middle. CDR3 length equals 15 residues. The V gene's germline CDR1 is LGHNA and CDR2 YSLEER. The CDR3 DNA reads TGCGCCAGCAGCCAAGGGAGTCTTGCTAACTATGGCTACACCTTC. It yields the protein CASSQGSLANYGYTF.

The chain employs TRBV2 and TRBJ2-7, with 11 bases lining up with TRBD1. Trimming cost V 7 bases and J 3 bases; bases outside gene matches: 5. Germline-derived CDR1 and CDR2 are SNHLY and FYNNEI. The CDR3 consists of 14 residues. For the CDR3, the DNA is TGTGCCAGCAAATGGACAGGGGGCAGCTACGAGCAGTACTTC. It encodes CASKWTGGSYEQYF.

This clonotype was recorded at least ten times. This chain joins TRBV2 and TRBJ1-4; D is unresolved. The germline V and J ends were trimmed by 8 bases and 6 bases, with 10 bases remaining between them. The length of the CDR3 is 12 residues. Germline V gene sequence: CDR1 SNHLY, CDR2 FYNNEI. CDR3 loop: CASRGLDEKLFF. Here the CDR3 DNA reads TGTGCCAGCCGGGGATTAGATGAAAAACTGTTTTTT.

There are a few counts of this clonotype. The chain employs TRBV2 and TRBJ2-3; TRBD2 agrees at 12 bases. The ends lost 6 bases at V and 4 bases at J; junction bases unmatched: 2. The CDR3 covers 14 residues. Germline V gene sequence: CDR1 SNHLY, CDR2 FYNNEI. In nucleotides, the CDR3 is TGTGCCAGCAGGACTAGCGGGGGATCAGATACGCAGTATTTT. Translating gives CASRTSGGSDTQYF.

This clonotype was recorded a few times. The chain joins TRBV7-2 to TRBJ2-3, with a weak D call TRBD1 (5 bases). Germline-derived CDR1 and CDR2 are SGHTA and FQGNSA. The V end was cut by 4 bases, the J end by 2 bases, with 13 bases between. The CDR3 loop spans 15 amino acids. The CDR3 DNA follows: TGTGCCAGCAGCTATGGGGCCCTAACCACAGATACGCAGTATTTT. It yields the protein CASSYGALTTDTQYF.

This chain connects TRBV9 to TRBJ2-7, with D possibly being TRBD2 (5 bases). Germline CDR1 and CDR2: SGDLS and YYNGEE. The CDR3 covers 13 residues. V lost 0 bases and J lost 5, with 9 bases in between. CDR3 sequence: CASSVAGSHEQYF. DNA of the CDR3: TGTGCCAGCAGCGTAGCGGGGTCCCACGAGCAGTACTTC.

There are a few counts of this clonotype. CDR3 bases: TGTGCCAGCAGCTTAGTGCTGTCACCGGGACAGAACATGAACACTGAAGCTTTCTTT. The encoded protein is CASSLVLSPGQNMNTEAFF. The rearrangement joins TRBV7-9 to TRBJ1-1; 7 positions agree with TRBD1. The CDR3 covers 19 residues. Germline lookup yields CDR1 SEHNR and CDR2 FQNEAQ (reference sequence). J lost 0 bases, V lost 1 base, and 14 bases had no gene match.

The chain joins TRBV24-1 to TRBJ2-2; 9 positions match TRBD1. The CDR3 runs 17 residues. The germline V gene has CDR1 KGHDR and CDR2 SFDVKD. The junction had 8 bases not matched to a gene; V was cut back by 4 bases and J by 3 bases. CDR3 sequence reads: CATSDPRTGEDTGELFF. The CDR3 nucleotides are TGTGCCACCAGTGACCCCCGGACAGGGGAGGACACCGGGGAGCTGTTTTTT.

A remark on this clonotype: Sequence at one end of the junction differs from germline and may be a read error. The chain's CDR3 is CASSLDISYGELLF. CDR3 DNA sequence: TGCGCCAGCAGCTTGGACATTTCGTACGGGGAGCTGCTTTTT. V and J are TRBV5-1 and TRBJ2-2, with D maybe TRBD2 (5 bases). Germline-derived CDR1 and CDR2 are SGHRS and YFSETQ. This CDR3 is 14 amino acids long. Full variable domain (rest looked up from reference TRBV5-1 and TRBJ2-2): KAGVTQTPRYLIKTRGQQVTLSCSPISGHRSVSWYQQTPGQGLQFLFEYFSETQRNKGNFPGRFSGRQFSNSRSEMNVSTLELGDSALYLCASSLDISYGELLFGEGSRLTVL.

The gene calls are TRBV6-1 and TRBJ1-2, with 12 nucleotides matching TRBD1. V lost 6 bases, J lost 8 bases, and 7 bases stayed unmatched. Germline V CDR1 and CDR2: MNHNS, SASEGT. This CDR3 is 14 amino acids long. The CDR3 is CASRRDRGQGGYTF. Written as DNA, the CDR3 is TGTGCCAGCAGGAGGGACAGGGGGCAGGGAGGCTACACCTTC.

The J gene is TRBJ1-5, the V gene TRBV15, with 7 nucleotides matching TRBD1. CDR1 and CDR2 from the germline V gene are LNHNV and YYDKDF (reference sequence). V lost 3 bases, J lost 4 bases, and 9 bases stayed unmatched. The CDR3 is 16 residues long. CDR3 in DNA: TGTGCCACCAGCAGGGCCCCGGGACAGAAGAATCAGCCCCAGCATTTT. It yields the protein CATSRAPGQKNQPQHF.

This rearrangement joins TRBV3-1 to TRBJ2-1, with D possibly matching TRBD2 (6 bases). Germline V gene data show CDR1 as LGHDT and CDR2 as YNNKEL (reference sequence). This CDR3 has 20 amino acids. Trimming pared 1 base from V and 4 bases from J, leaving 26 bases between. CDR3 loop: CASSQGRRVADFLWYNEQFF. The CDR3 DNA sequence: TGTGCCAGCAGCCAAGGTAGGAGGGTAGCGGACTTCCTATGGTACAATGAGCAGTTCTTC.

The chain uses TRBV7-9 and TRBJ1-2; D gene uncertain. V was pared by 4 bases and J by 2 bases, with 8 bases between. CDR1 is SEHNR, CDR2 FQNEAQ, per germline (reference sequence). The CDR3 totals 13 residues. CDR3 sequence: CASSSPVNYGYTF. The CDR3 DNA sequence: TGTGCCAGCAGCTCACCGGTAAACTATGGCTACACCTTC.

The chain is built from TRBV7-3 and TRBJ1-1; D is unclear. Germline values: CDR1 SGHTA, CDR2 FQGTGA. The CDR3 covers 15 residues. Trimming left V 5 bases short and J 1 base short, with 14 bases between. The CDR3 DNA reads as TGTGCCAGCAGCCCCCCTAGGGAGACGAACACTGAAGCTTTCTTT. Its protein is CASSPPRETNTEAFF.

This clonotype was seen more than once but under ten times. CDR3 region: CSVESDRGSYEQYF. The CDR3 region has the DNA TGCAGCGTTGAATCGGACAGGGGGTCCTACGAGCAGTACTTC. The chain employs TRBV29-1 and TRBJ2-7; 10 nucleotides line up with TRBD1. The CDR3 loop spans 14 amino acids. Germline V gene sequence: CDR1 SQVTM, CDR2 ANQGSEA. The V and J ends lost 2 bases and 1 base, in that order; junction bases with no gene match: 2.

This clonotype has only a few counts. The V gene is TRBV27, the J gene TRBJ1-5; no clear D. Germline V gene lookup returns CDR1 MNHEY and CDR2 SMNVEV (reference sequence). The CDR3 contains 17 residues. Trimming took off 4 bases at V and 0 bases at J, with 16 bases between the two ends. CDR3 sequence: CASSSLTPLYSNQPQHF. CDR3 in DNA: TGTGCCAGCAGTTCATTGACACCGCTTTATAGCAATCAGCCCCAGCATTTT.

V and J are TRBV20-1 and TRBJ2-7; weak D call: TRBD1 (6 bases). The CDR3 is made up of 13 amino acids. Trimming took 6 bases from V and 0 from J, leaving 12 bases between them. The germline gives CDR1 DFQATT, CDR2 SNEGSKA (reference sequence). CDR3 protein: CSAPGQSSYEQYF. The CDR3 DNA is TGCAGTGCCCCGGGACAAAGCTCCTACGAGCAGTACTTC.

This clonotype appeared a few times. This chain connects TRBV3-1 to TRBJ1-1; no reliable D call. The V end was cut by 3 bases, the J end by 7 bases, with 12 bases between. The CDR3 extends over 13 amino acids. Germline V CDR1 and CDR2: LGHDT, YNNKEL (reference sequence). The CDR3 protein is CASSQVLRGEAFF. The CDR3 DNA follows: TGTGCCAGCAGCCAGGTCTTAAGAGGTGAAGCTTTCTTT.

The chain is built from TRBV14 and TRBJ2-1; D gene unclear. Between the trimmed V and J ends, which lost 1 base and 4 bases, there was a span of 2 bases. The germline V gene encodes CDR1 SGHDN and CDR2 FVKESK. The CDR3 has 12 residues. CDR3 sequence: CASSQGYNEQFF. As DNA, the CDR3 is TGTGCCAGCAGCCAAGGATACAATGAGCAGTTCTTC.

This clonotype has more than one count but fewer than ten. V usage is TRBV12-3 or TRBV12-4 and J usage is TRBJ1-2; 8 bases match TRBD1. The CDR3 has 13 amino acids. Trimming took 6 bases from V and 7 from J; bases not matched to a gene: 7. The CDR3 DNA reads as TGTGCCAGCAGCCTACAGGGGGAAGCTGGCTACACCTTC. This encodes CASSLQGEAGYTF.

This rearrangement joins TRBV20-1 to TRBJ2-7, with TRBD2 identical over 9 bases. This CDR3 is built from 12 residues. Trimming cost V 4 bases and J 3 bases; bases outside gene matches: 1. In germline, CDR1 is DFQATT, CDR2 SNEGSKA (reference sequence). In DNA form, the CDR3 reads TGCAGTGCTATAGCGGGAGTCTACGAGCAGTACTTC. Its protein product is CSAIAGVYEQYF.

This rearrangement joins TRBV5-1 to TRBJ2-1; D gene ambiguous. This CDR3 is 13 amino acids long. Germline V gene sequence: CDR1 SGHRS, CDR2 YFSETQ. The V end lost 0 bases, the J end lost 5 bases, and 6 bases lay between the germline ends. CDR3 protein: CASSLVADNEQFF. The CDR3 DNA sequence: TGCGCCAGCAGCTTGGTTGCGGACAATGAGCAGTTCTTC.

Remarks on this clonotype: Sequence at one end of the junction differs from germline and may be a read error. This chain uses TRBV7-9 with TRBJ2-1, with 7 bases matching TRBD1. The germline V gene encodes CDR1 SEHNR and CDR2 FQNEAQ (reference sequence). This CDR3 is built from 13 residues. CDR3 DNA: TGTGCCAGCAGCCCCCCTTTAGGACAGGTACAGCTCTTC. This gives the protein CASSPPLGQVQLF.

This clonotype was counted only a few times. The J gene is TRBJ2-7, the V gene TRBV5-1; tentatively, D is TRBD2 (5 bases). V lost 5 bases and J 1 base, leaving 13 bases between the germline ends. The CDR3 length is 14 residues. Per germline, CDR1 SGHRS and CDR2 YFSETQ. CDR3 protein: CASSPGLGSYEQYF. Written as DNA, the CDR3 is TGCGCCAGCAGTCCCGGACTGGGGTCCTACGAGCAGTACTTC.

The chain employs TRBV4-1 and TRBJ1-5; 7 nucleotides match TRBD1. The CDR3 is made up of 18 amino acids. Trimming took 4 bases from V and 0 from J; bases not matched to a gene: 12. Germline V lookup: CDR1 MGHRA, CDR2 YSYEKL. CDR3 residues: CASSRDEGDRYSNQPQHF. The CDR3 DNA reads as TGCGCCAGCAGCCGGGATGAGGGGGACAGATATAGCAATCAGCCCCAGCATTTT.

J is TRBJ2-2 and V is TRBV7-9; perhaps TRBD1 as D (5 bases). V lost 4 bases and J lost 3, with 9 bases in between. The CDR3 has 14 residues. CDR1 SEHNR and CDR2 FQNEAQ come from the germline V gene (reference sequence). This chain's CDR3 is CASSSDSHTGELFF. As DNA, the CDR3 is TGTGCCAGCAGCTCTGACAGCCACACCGGGGAGCTGTTTTTT. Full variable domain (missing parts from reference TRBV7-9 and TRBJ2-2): DTGVSQNPRHKITKRGQNVTFRCDPISEHNRLYWYRQTLGQGPEFLTYFQNEAQLEKSRLLSDRFSAERPKGSFSTLEIQRTEQGDSAMYLCASSSDSHTGELFFGEGSRLTVL.

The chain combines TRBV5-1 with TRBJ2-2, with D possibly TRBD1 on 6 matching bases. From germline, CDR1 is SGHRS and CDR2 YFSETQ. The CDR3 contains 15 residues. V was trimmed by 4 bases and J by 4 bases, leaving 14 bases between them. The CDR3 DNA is TGCGCCAGCAGCCCCAGCTGGGGGCGCACCGGGGAGCTGTTTTTT. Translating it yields CASSPSWGRTGELFF.

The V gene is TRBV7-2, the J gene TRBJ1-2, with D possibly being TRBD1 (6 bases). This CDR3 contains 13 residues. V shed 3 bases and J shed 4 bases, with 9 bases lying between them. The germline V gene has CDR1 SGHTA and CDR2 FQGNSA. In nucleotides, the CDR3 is TGTGCCAGCAGCTTCCAGGGGTCCTATGGCTACACCTTC. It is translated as CASSFQGSYGYTF.